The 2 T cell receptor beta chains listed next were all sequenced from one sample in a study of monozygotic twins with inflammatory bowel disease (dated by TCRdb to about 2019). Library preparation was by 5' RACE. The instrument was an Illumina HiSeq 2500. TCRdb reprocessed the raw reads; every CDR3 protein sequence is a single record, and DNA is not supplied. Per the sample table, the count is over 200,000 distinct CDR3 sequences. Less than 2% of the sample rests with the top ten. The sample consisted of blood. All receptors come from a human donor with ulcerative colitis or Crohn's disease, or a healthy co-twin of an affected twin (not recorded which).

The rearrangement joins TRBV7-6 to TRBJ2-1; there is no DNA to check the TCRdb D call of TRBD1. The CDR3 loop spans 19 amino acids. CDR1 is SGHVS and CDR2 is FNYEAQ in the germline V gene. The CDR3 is CASSSLRDRGLGTKYEQFF.

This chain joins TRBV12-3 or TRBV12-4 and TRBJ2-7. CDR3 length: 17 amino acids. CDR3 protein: CASTRGYRLKSGYEQYF.